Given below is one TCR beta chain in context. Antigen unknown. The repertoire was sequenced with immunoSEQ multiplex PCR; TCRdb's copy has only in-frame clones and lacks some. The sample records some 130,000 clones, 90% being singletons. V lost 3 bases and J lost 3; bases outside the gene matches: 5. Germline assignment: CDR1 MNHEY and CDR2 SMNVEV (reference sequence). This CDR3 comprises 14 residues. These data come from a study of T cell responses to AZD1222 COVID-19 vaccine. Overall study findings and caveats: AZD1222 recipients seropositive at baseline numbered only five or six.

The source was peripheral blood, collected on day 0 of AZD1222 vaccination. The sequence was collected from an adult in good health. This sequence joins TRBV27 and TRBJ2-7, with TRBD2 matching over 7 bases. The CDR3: CASSFRGEDYEQYF. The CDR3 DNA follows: TGTGCCAGCAGTTTCCGGGGGGAAGACTACGAGCAGTACTTC.